This T cell receptor (beta chain) is from a study of tumor-infiltrating lymphocytes in localized non-small cell lung cancer. Study results and caveats: Technical variation could not be separated from intratumor heterogeneity here. IM1 and IM2 tumors showed no difference in T-cell fraction.

Only in-frame clones appear in the TCRdb table, and some are missing; sequencing was by immunoSEQ multiplex PCR. Found here are approximately 4,000 clones, 66% of them singletons; the top ten hold under 15%. The length of the CDR3 is 15 residues. The germline V gene encodes CDR1 SGHTA and CDR2 FQGNSA. With 5 bases removed from V and 1 base from J, the gap between germline ends came to 13 bases. This clone was counted between two and nine times. Its antigen is not identified. Additional DNA sequences in this sample encode the identical CDR3. The rearrangement links TRBV7-2 to TRBJ2-3; no definite D call. Sequencing input: uninvolved lung tissue not adjacent to the tumor. The TCR comes from a human donor with non-small cell lung cancer. The CDR3 coding sequence is TGTGCCAGCAGCCCTGACTCCCTCGGCACAGATACGCAGTATTTT. Amino acids: CASSPDSLGTDTQYF.